The sequence of this T cell receptor beta chain was determined in a study of T cell changes during pregnancy in multiple sclerosis. Assay used: immunoSEQ multiplex PCR; TCRdb lists only in-frame clones, some missing. Of 20,000 to 25,000 clones listed, under 90% are singletons. This CDR3 contains 15 residues. Germline values: CDR1 SGDLS, CDR2 YYNGEE. J gave up 3 bases and V 0 bases, and 3 bases lay outside the gene matches. The chain links TRBV9 to TRBJ2-1, with 7 bases aligning to TRBD2. The specimen was CD8+ T cells from peripheral blood mononuclear cells, collected before pregnancy. The TCR originated in a female donor with multiple sclerosis, enrolled in a pregnancy study. The CDR3 region is CASSVVGGSYNEQFF. The CDR3, as DNA: TGTGCCAGCAGCGTAGTAGGCGGGAGCTACAATGAGCAGTTCTTC. The full variable domain, with the rest looked up from reference TRBV9 and TRBJ2-1, is DSGVTQTPKHLITATGQRVTLRCSPRSGDLSVYWYQQSLDQGLQFLIQYYNGEERAKGNILERFSAQQFPDLHSELNLSSLELGDSALYFCASSVVGGSYNEQFFGPGTRLTVL.